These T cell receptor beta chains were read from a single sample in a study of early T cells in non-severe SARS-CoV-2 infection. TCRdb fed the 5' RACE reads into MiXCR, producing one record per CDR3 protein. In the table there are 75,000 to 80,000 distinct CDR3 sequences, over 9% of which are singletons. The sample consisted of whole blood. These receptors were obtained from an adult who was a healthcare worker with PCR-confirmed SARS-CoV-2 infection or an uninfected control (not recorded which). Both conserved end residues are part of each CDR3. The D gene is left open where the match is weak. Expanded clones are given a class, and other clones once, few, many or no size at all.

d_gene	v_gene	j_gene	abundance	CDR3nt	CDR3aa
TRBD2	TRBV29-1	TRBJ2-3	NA	TGCAGCGCCACGCGGGAGGGGCAGTATTTT	CSATREGQYF
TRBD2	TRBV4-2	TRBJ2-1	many	TGTGCCAGCAGCCAAGATGGGGGACTAGGCAATGAGCAGTTCTTC	CASSQDGGLGNEQFF
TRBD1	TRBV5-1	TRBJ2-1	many	TGCGCCAGCAGCGGCGCCGGGACAGGCATCGAGCAGTTCTTC	CASSGAGTGIEQFF
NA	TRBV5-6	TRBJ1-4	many	TGTGCCAGCAGCCGCCGGAGGGGTATTAATGAAAAACTGTTTTTT	CASSRRRGINEKLFF
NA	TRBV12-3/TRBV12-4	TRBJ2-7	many	TGTGCCAGCAGTTCCCCGGGTCTAGCAGAAGACTACGAGCAGTACTTC	CASSSPGLAEDYEQYF
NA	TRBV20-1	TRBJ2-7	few	TGCAGTGCTCCCCTGAAGGGAGGTCGGCGCGAGCAGTACTTC	CSAPLKGGRREQYF
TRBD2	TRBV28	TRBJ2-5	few	TGTGCCAGCAGTTTTGTTAGCGGGAGGGCCCCGGATGGTGAGACCCAGTACTTC	CASSFVSGRAPDGETQYF
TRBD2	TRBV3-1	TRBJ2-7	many	TGTGCCAGCAGCCAAGAACGGGTAGCGGGAGCCTACGAGCAGTACTTC	CASSQERVAGAYEQYF
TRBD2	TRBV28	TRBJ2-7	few	TGTGCCAGCACCGCTAGCGGGCCCTGGGAGCAGTACTTC	CASTASGPWEQYF
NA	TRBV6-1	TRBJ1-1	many	TGTGCCAGCAGTGAAGCGAGGGATTCTGAAGCTTTCTTT	CASSEARDSEAFF
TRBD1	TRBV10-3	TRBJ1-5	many	TGTGCCATCAGGGCCGGGACAGAGCTCAATCAGCCCCAGCATTTT	CAIRAGTELNQPQHF
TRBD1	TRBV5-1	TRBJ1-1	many	TGCGCCAGCAGCTTGAAGGGACAGGGGGCCTCTGAAGCTTTCTTT	CASSLKGQGASEAFF
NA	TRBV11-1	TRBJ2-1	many	TGTGCCAGCAGTTATCAGGCGCGGGAATACAATGAGCAGTTCTTC	CASSYQAREYNEQFF
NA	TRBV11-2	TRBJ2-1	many	TGTGCCAGCAGCTTAGGGACTTTCAGAGGGCAGTTCTTC	CASSLGTFRGQFF
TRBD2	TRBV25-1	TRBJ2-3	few	TGTGCCAGCAGTGAGCTAGCTAGCGGGAGCACAGATACGCAGTATTTT	CASSELASGSTDTQYF
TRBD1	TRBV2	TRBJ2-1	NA	TGTGCCAGTGGGACAGATAGCGATGAGCAGTTCTTC	CASGTDSDEQFF
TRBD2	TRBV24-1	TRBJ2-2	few	TGTGCCACTGGACTAGCGGGCAACACCGGGGAGCTGTTTTTT	CATGLAGNTGELFF
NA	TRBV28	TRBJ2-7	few	TGTGCCTCAGAGGGCTACTCCTCCTACGAGCAGTACTTC	CASEGYSSYEQYF
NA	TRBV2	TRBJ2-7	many	TGTGCCAGCAGTCTGCTCGAGCAGTACTTC	CASSLLEQYF
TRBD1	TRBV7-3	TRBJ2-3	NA	TGTGCCAGCAGCTTAAGGCCCAGGGGGACAGATACGCAGTATTTT	CASSLRPRGTDTQYF
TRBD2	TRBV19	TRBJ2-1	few	TGTGCCAGTAGTCCTCGGACTAGCGGGAACAATGAGCAGTTCTTC	CASSPRTSGNNEQFF
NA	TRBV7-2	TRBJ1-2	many	TGTGCCAGCAGCTTGGGGGTATCAAGTGGCTACACCTTC	CASSLGVSSGYTF
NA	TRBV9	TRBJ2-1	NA	TGTGCCAGCAGCGTAGCTACGGGGGCGGGAGTCCCCTACAATGAGCAGTTCTTC	CASSVATGAGVPYNEQFF
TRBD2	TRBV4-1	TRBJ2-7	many	TGCGCCAGCAGCCAAGATCCAGCGGGAGGGCCTATCCCCGCCTACGAGCAGTACTTC	CASSQDPAGGPIPAYEQYF
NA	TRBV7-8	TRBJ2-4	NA	TGTGCCAGCAGCTTACATAGTGTGGGTGGCAAAAACATTCAGTACTTC	CASSLHSVGGKNIQYF
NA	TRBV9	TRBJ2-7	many	TGTGCCAGCAGCGACGACAGGTCTTCCTACGAGCAGTACTTC	CASSDDRSSYEQYF
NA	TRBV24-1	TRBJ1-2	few	TGTGCCACCAGTGATTTTAGAGGTCCGGGAGGGAACTATGGCTACACCTTC	CATSDFRGPGGNYGYTF
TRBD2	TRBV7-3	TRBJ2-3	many	TGTGCCAGCAGCCCAGGGGCGGGAGGGAGCACAGATACGCAGTATTTT	CASSPGAGGSTDTQYF
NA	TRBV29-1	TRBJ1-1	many	TGCAGCGTCGGGATGAACACTGAAGCTTTCTTT	CSVGMNTEAFF
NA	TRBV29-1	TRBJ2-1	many	TGCAGCGTTGTAAAAGGGACGCTCAACGGGATCTTC	CSVVKGTLNGIF
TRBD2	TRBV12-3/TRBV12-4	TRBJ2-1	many	TGTGCCAGCAGTCCCCCCGGGACTAGCGGGAGAGAGCAGTTCTTC	CASSPPGTSGREQFF
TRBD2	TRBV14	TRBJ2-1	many	TGTGCCAGCAGCCAACCGGGACTAGCGGGCCGTGAGCAGTTCTTC	CASSQPGLAGREQFF
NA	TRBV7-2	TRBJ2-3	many	TGTGCCAGCAGCTTAGTGTGGAGGAAGGCCACAGATACGCAGTATTTT	CASSLVWRKATDTQYF
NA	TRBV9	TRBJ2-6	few	TGTGCCAGCAGCGTAAGAGCCTCCTCTGGGACCAACGTCCTGACTTTC	CASSVRASSGTNVLTF
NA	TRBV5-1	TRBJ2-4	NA	TGCGCCAGCAGCTTGGGACAGGAAGGGAGGGGATCGGGCAAAAACATTCAGTACTTC	CASSLGQEGRGSGKNIQYF
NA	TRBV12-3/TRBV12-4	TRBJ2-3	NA	TGTGCCAGCAGTTTATCCGGGACTGGTCGCACAGATACGCAGTATTTT	CASSLSGTGRTDTQYF
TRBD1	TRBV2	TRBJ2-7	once	TGTGCCAGTCCGGGACAGCACTTCGGCGAGCAGTACTTC	CASPGQHFGEQYF
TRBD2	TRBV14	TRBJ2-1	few	TGTGCCAGCAGCCAGTTAGCTAGCGGGGGTGCCTACAATGAGCAGTTCTTC	CASSQLASGGAYNEQFF
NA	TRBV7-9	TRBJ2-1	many	TGTGCCAGCAGCTTAGGGGGCGGGACCCACAATGAGCAGTTCTTC	CASSLGGGTHNEQFF
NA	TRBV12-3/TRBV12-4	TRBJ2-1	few	TGTGCCAGCAGTTTAAAGGGGGAAAATGAGCAGTTCTTC	CASSLKGENEQFF
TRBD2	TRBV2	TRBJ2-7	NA	TGTGCCAGCAGACAGAGCGGGAGAAAGGGGCACGAGCAGTACTTC	CASRQSGRKGHEQYF
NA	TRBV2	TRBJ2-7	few	TGTGCCAGCAAGCTAAATCTGGTCTACGAGCAGTACTTC	CASKLNLVYEQYF
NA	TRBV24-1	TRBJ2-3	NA	TGTGCCACCAGTGATTTCGGCACAGATACGCAGTATTTT	CATSDFGTDTQYF
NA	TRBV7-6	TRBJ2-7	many	TGTGCCAGCAGCTCCCAGGAGGGGGCGTCCGACGAGCAGTACTTC	CASSSQEGASDEQYF
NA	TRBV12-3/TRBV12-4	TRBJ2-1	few	TGTGCCAGCAGTCACCCTCCGAGCTACAATGAGCAGTTCTTC	CASSHPPSYNEQFF
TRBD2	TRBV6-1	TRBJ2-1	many	TGTGCCAGCAGTGAAGCCCCTAGCGGTAGGAATGAGCAGTTCTTC	CASSEAPSGRNEQFF
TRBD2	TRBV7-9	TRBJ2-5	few	TGTGCCAGCAGCACCGCGACTAGCGGGAAAGAGACCCAGTACTTC	CASSTATSGKETQYF
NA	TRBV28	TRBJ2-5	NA	TGTGCCAGCAGTTTAGGACAGAGCCAAGAGACCCAGTACTTC	CASSLGQSQETQYF
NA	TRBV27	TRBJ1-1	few	TGTGCCAGCAGTCTATGGACGTACGGTGAAGCTTTCTTT	CASSLWTYGEAFF
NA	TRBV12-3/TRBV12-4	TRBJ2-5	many	TGTGCCAGCAGTTTATCCGGGACGGAGACCCAGTACTTC	CASSLSGTETQYF
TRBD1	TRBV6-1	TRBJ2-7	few	TGTGCCAGCAGTGATGGCGGTCGACAGGGACCCTTC	CASSDGGRQGPF
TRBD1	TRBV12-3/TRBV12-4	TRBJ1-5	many	TGTGCCAGCAGTTTACAGGGGGGAAATCAGCCCCAGCATTTT	CASSLQGGNQPQHF
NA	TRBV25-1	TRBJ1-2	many	TGTGCCACCCTAGGACGGGACGGTGGCTACACCTTC	CATLGRDGGYTF
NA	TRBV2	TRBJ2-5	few	TGTGCCAGCAGGGGAACAGGGAGATTGGAGACCCAGTACTTC	CASRGTGRLETQYF
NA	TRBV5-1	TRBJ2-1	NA	TGCGCCAGCAGCTTGGCGGGAGTGATCCGGGGCAATGAGCAGTTCTTC	CASSLAGVIRGNEQFF
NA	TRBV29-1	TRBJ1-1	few	TGCAGCGTTGGGGAAATGAACACTGAAGCTTTCTTT	CSVGEMNTEAFF
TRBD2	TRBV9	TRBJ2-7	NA	TGTGCCAGCAGCGTAGGCTGGGAGGGCCCCGGCGAGCAGTACTTC	CASSVGWEGPGEQYF
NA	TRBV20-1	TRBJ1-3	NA	TGCAGTGCTGCGCAGGACAGCTTCTCTGAAAACACCATATATTTT	CSAAQDSFSENTIYF
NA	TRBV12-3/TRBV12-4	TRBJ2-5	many	TGTGCCAGCAGTTGGTCGGCAGGGCTAGGCCCAACTCGGACCCAGTACTTC	CASSWSAGLGPTRTQYF